Following are 20 T cell receptor beta chains from one sample sequenced in a study of long-term antiretroviral therapy in people with HIV. Running of the v3.0 immunoSEQ assay took place at survey level. Here immunoSEQ multiplex PCR was the method, and the copy in TCRdb shows in-frame clones only, minus some. Of about 21,000 clones detected, roughly three quarters appear once; the ten largest clones hold around 9.9%. The specimen was unsorted PBMCs, collected 0.5 years before starting antiretroviral therapy. The receptors derive from a man aged 18 to 30 with HIV.

The CDR3 bases are TGTGCCAGCAGCGTCAACAGGGGTTCGGACTATGGCTACACCTTC. Translated, it gives CASSVNRGSDYGYTF. The gene calls are TRBV9 and TRBJ1-2, with 7 bases that match TRBD1. J lost 3 bases, V lost 2 bases, and 7 bases had no gene match. This CDR3 is built from 15 residues. CDR1 and CDR2 (germline): SGDLS, YYNGEE.

The V call is TRBV7-9, the J call TRBJ2-1, with TRBD2 matching over 11 bases. The junction had 14 bases not matched to a gene; V was cut back by 5 bases and J by 5 bases. The CDR3 covers 18 residues. The germline CDR1 and CDR2 sequences are SEHNR and FQNEAQ (reference sequence). The CDR3 region has the DNA TGTGCCAGCAGCCCGGGGGTAGCGGGAGGGCCCGTACACAATGAGCAGTTCTTC. This codes for CASSPGVAGGPVHNEQFF. The whole variable domain, filled in from reference TRBV7-9 and TRBJ2-1, reads DTGVSQNPRHKITKRGQNVTFRCDPISEHNRLYWYRQTLGQGPEFLTYFQNEAQLEKSRLLSDRFSAERPKGSFSTLEIQRTEQGDSAMYLCASSPGVAGGPVHNEQFFGPGTRLTVL.

The sample holds a few counts of this clone. This rearrangement joins TRBV7-9 to TRBJ2-1; 11 bases match TRBD2. After removal of 6 bases from V and 10 bases from J, the junction contained 5 bases not matched to a gene. This CDR3 comprises 13 residues. Germline assignment: CDR1 SEHNR and CDR2 FQNEAQ (reference sequence). CDR3 bases: TGTGCCAGCAGACCAACTAGCGGGAGCGAGCAGTTCTTC. It is translated as CASRPTSGSEQFF. The full variable domain, with the rest looked up from reference TRBV7-9 and TRBJ2-1, is DTGVSQNPRHKITKRGQNVTFRCDPISEHNRLYWYRQTLGQGPEFLTYFQNEAQLEKSRLLSDRFSAERPKGSFSTLEIQRTEQGDSAMYLCASRPTSGSEQFFGPGTRLTVL.

The chain carries TRBV19 and TRBJ2-3; TRBD2 aligns across 14 bases. This CDR3 is 16 amino acids long. Germline CDR1 is LNHDA and CDR2 is SQIVND (reference sequence). The J segment lost 2 bases and the V segment lost 6 bases, leaving 4 bases of the junction unmatched. The CDR3 nucleotides read TGTGCCAGTAGCCGACTAGCGGGAGGGTACACAGATACGCAGTATTTT. Its translation: CASSRLAGGYTDTQYF. Together with reference TRBV19 and TRBJ2-3, the CDR3 gives the full variable domain: DGGITQSPKYLFRKEGQNVTLSCEQNLNHDAMYWYRQDPGQGLRLIYYSQIVNDFQKGDIAEGYSVSREKKESFPLTVTSAQKNPTAFYLCASSRLAGGYTDTQYFGPGTRLTVL.

The chain has TRBV2 and TRBJ2-7; 11 bases map to TRBD2. J lost 2 bases, V lost 8 bases, and 5 bases had no gene match. Germline V lookup: CDR1 SNHLY, CDR2 FYNNEI. The CDR3 covers 14 residues. CDR3 nucleotides: TGTGCCAGCGCTACTAGCGGGGGCCCCTACGAGCAGTACTTC. Translation: CASATSGGPYEQYF.

The rearrangement uses TRBV7-3 and TRBJ2-2; TRBD1 agrees at 8 bases. The junction had 9 bases not matched to a gene; V was cut back by 5 bases and J by 1 base. The CDR3 is made up of 17 amino acids. CDR1 SGHTA and CDR2 FQGTGA come from the germline V gene. DNA for the CDR3: TGTGCCAGCAGCCTATCCCCCGGGACAGGGAACACCGGGGAGCTGTTTTTT. Protein sequence: CASSLSPGTGNTGELFF.

The rearrangement links TRBV7-2 to TRBJ2-1; D not resolved. Germline CDR1 and CDR2: SGHTA and FQGNSA. V was trimmed by 5 bases and J by 2 bases, leaving 13 bases between them. This CDR3 is 15 amino acids long. CDR3 sequence (DNA): TGTGCCAGCAGCCGTCGACCGCTAACCTACAATGAGCAGTTCTTC. Amino acids: CASSRRPLTYNEQFF.

The rearrangement uses TRBV28 and TRBJ2-7; weak D call: TRBD2 (6 bases). This CDR3 is 11 amino acids long. CDR1 and CDR2 from the germline V gene are MDHEN and SYDVKM. Trimming took 11 bases from V and 4 from J, leaving 12 bases between them. The CDR3 is CAATGRYEQYF. CDR3 sequence (DNA): TGTGCCGCGACTGGGAGGTACGAGCAGTACTTC.

The chain links TRBV27 to TRBJ2-1; 8 nucleotides line up with TRBD2. The germline V gene has CDR1 MNHEY and CDR2 SMNVEV (reference sequence). V shed 8 bases and J 5 bases; nucleotides not matched to a gene: 8. This CDR3 has 14 residues. The CDR3 bases are TGTGCCAGCCAAGCGGGAGTCGGGAACAATGAGCAGTTCTTC. It encodes CASQAGVGNNEQFF.

The CDR3 reads CASSAGPYNEQFF. DNA for the CDR3: TGTGCCAGCAGCGCGGGGCCCTACAATGAGCAGTTCTTC. V and J are TRBV5-6 and TRBJ2-1; possible D gene TRBD2, 6 bases. The germline V gene has CDR1 SGHDT and CDR2 YYEEEE. Trimming pared 4 bases from V and 2 bases from J, leaving 7 bases between. This CDR3 region has 13 residues.

V is TRBV4-1 and J is TRBJ2-3; TRBD2 matches 9 bases. Trimming at V came to 5 bases and at J to 1 base, leaving 7 bases not matched to a gene. Germline V gene sequence: CDR1 MGHRA, CDR2 YSYEKL. There are 16 residues in the CDR3. Here the CDR3 reads CASSLGLAKGTDTQYF. The CDR3 DNA sequence: TGCGCCAGCAGCTTGGGACTAGCTAAGGGCACAGATACGCAGTATTTT.

The chain combines TRBV27 with TRBJ2-1, with no clear D. CDR3 length: 14 amino acids. Per the germline V gene, CDR1 is MNHEY and CDR2 is SMNVEV (reference sequence). V lost 6 bases to trimming and J lost 4 bases, with 13 bases between them. The CDR3 DNA reads TGTGCCAGCAGCCTGAACAGCAAATACAATGAGCAGTTCTTC. It specifies CASSLNSKYNEQFF.

The chain has TRBV5-6 and TRBJ2-7; the D gene is possibly TRBD2 (5 bases). Germline V gives CDR1 SGHDT, CDR2 YYEEEE. V was cut by 0 bases and J by 4 bases, with 20 bases left in between. The CDR3 contains 17 residues. Here the CDR3 reads CASSLDGKRRYKYEQYF. The DNA of the CDR3 is TGTGCCAGCAGCTTGGACGGTAAAAGGAGGTACAAGTACGAGCAGTACTTC.

The chain links TRBV18 to TRBJ2-7; 7 nucleotides match TRBD2. CDR3 size: 15 residues. Germline-derived CDR1 and CDR2 are KGHSH and LQKENI. V was pared by 3 bases and J by 1 base, with 6 bases of the junction left unmatched. The CDR3 DNA reads TGTGCCAGCTCACCGCGGGAGTTGGTATCCTACGAGCAGTACTTC. Protein sequence: CASSPRELVSYEQYF.

The genes are TRBV7-6 and TRBJ1-2, with D possibly TRBD1 on 5 matching bases. CDR3 length equals 17 residues. Deletions cut 5 bases from V and 5 bases from J, with 24 bases between. In germline, CDR1 is SGHVS, CDR2 FNYEAQ. The CDR3 sequence: CASSPLDRDGRQYGYTF. The CDR3 region has the DNA TGTGCCAGCAGCCCCTTGGACCGGGACGGGAGACAGTATGGCTACACCTTC. The whole variable domain, filled in from reference TRBV7-6 and TRBJ1-2, reads GAGVSQSPRYKVTKRGQDVALRCDPISGHVSLYWYRQALGQGPEFLTYFNYEAQQDKSGLPNDRFSAERPEGSISTLTIQRTEQRDSAMYRCASSPLDRDGRQYGYTFGSGTRLTVV.

This chain connects TRBV6-1 to TRBJ2-6, with D unclear. Germline V gene sequence: CDR1 MNHNS, CDR2 SASEGT. The length of the CDR3 is 15 residues. Trimming removed 3 bases at V and 0 bases at J, with 6 bases between. The CDR3 region has the DNA TGTGCCAGCAGTGATTCCAGCTCTGGGGCCAACGTCCTGACTTTC. This encodes CASSDSSSGANVLTF.

The DNA for the CDR3 is TGTGCCAGCAGCTCAAGTAAAGGACTATACACTGAAGCTTTCTTT. As protein: CASSSSKGLYTEAFF. The chain uses TRBV7-8 and TRBJ1-1; D gene ambiguous. The germline V and J ends were trimmed by 4 bases and 3 bases, with 15 bases remaining between them. CDR3 size: 15 residues. Germline V gene lookup returns CDR1 SGHVS and CDR2 FQNEAQ.

The chain has TRBV27 and TRBJ2-7; TRBD1 might be the D (5 bases). The ends were cut back, 5 bases at V and 1 base at J, with 15 bases in the middle. The CDR3 is 15 residues long. In germline, CDR1 is MNHEY, CDR2 SMNVEV (reference sequence). CDR3 bases: TGTGCCAGCAGTCCAATGCCAGACAGATCCTACGAGCAGTACTTC. Protein: CASSPMPDRSYEQYF.

This sequence joins TRBV12-5 and TRBJ2-7, with TRBD1 matching 9 bases. Germline CDR1 is LGHNT and CDR2 is FRNRAP. CDR3 length: 14 residues. After removal of 10 bases from V and 4 bases from J, the junction contained 11 bases not matched to a gene. Here the CDR3 DNA reads TGTGCTACAACCGGGACAGGGTCCCCTTACGAGCAGTACTTC. Protein sequence: CATTGTGSPYEQYF. Based on the CDR3 plus reference TRBV12-5 and TRBJ2-7, the full variable domain is DARVTQTPRHKVTEMGQEVTMRCQPILGHNTVFWYRQTMMQGLELLAYFRNRAPLDDSGMPKDRFSAEMPDATLATLKIQPSEPRDSAVYFCATTGTGSPYEQYFGPGTRLTVT.

The table lists this clone with a count of one. The genes are TRBV7-6 and TRBJ2-7, with 14 bases aligning to TRBD2. After removal of 8 bases from V and 6 bases from J, the junction contained 3 bases not matched to a gene. This CDR3 contains 13 residues. The germline V gene has CDR1 SGHVS and CDR2 FNYEAQ. The CDR3 coding sequence is TGTGCCAGCGCGACTAGCGGGAGGGCCGAGCAGTACTTC. This encodes CASATSGRAEQYF.